A single sample is the source of the 27 T cell receptor beta chains below, sequenced in a study of blood T cell repertoires in COVID-19. The repertoire was sequenced with immunoSEQ multiplex PCR; TCRdb's copy has only in-frame clones and lacks some. The top ten hold under 4% of the sample, which has a few hundred thousand clones, around 84% seen once. The sample taken for sequencing was peripheral blood. These TCRs come from a young woman with acute or convalescent COVID-19.

This chain uses TRBV28 with TRBJ2-7, with 10 positions matching TRBD1. Germline CDR1 and CDR2: MDHEN and SYDVKM. The ends lost 6 bases at V and 3 bases at J; junction bases unmatched: 8. The length of the CDR3 is 15 residues. CDR3 sequence (DNA): TGTGCCAGCAGCCCGTCCGGGACAGGGGACTACGAGCAGTACTTC. The encoded protein is CASSPSGTGDYEQYF.

Only a few counts were recorded for this clone. The rearrangement links TRBV11-2 to TRBJ2-1; the match to TRBD2 covers 14 bases. This CDR3 has 18 residues. Trimming cost V 4 bases and J 6 bases; bases outside gene matches: 11. From germline, CDR1 is SGHAT and CDR2 FQNNGV. CDR3 DNA: TGTGCCAGCAGCTCGGGACTAGCGGGGGTGGGCCTAGGCAATGAGCAGTTCTTC. Encoded protein: CASSSGLAGVGLGNEQFF. Looking up the rest from reference TRBV11-2 and TRBJ2-1 gives the full variable domain: EAGVAQSPRYKIIEKRQSVAFWCNPISGHATLYWYQQILGQGPKLLIQFQNNGVVDDSQLPKDRFSAERLKGVDSTLKIQPAKLEDSAVYLCASSSGLAGVGLGNEQFFGPGTRLTVL.

The chain recombines TRBV24-1 with TRBJ2-2; 12 bases are a match to TRBD1. The CDR3 runs to 21 residues. The V and J ends lost 0 bases and 1 base, in that order; junction bases with no gene match: 11. The V gene's germline CDR1 is KGHDR and CDR2 SFDVKD. Written as DNA, the CDR3 is TGTGCCACCAGTGATTTGCCCGGGACAGGGGGCAACCCACTGAACACCGGGGAGCTGTTTTTT. Translated, it gives CATSDLPGTGGNPLNTGELFF.

Details on this clone: The sample contains more than one DNA sequence encoding this CDR3. V usage is TRBV7-2 and J usage is TRBJ1-4; the match to TRBD1 covers 9 bases. V gave up 3 bases and J gave up 3 bases; unmatched junction bases: 2. This CDR3 is built from 15 residues. Germline values: CDR1 SGHTA, CDR2 FQGNSA. In DNA form, the CDR3 reads TGTGCCAGCAGCTTGGGACAGGGACCTAATGAAAAACTGTTTTTT. Translated: CASSLGQGPNEKLFF.

The chain employs TRBV10-2 and TRBJ1-4; 7 bases line up with TRBD1. CDR3 size: 15 residues. Germline V lookup: CDR1 WSHSY, CDR2 SAAADI. J gave up 5 bases and V 0 bases, and 3 bases lay outside the gene matches. Here the CDR3 DNA reads TGCGCCAGCAGTGAGTCGAGACAGGGAAATGAAAAACTGTTTTTT. Its translation: CASSESRQGNEKLFF.

The rearrangement links TRBV3-1 (or the pseudogene TRBV3-2) to TRBJ2-7, with 7 bases aligning to TRBD1. The J segment lost 4 bases and the V segment lost 5 bases, leaving 8 bases of the junction unmatched. From germline, CDR1 is LGHDT and CDR2 YNNKEL (reference sequence). The CDR3 totals 14 residues. The DNA for the CDR3 is TGTGCCAGCAGCACGACCACAGGGGTTTACGAGCAGTACTTC. Translated: CASSTTTGVYEQYF.

The V gene is TRBV2, the J gene TRBJ1-4; 7 bases fit TRBD1. V gave up 7 bases and J gave up 4 bases; unmatched junction bases: 9. This CDR3 has 15 residues. Germline V gives CDR1 SNHLY, CDR2 FYNNEI. CDR3 DNA sequence: TGTGCCAGCAAGGAACAGGGGCCCTTTAATGAAAAACTGTTTTTT. Amino acids: CASKEQGPFNEKLFF.

This rearrangement joins TRBV7-3 to TRBJ1-5; possibly TRBD1 for D (5 bases). The CDR3 is made up of 13 amino acids. The germline CDR1 and CDR2 sequences are SGHTA and FQGTGA. V was shortened by 0 bases and J by 6 bases, with 6 bases between the two germline ends. CDR3: CASSLTGGQPQHF. The CDR3 nucleotides are TGTGCCAGCAGCTTAACGGGGGGTCAGCCCCAGCATTTT.

The rearrangement joins TRBV15 to TRBJ1-2; D remains ambiguous. V gave up 1 base and J gave up 8 bases, with 8 bases separating them. This CDR3 comprises 12 residues. Germline CDR1 is LNHNV and CDR2 is YYDKDF (reference sequence). CDR3 bases: TGTGCCACCAGCAGAGCCGGTCGGGGCTACACCTTC. It is translated as CATSRAGRGYTF.

The chain has TRBV5-1 and TRBJ1-4; D is unclear. The V gene lost 7 bases and the J gene lost 7 bases, with 20 bases spanning the gap. CDR1 SGHRS and CDR2 YFSETQ come from the germline V gene. The CDR3 extends over 15 amino acids. CDR3: CASSLQTPRGEKLFF. CDR3 DNA: TGCGCCAGCTCCCTGCAGACCCCCCGAGGTGAAAAACTGTTTTTT.

The chain combines TRBV5-1 with TRBJ1-4, with D tentatively TRBD1 (6 bases). This CDR3 is built from 16 residues. Trimming removed 2 bases from V and 0 bases from J, with 11 bases in between. The V gene's germline CDR1 is SGHRS and CDR2 YFSETQ. The CDR3 nucleotides read TGCGCCAGCAGCTTCTCCCCAGGGGCAACTAATGAAAAACTGTTTTTT. Translated: CASSFSPGATNEKLFF. The whole variable domain, remainder taken from reference TRBV5-1 and TRBJ1-4, is KAGVTQTPRYLIKTRGQQVTLSCSPISGHRSVSWYQQTPGQGLQFLFEYFSETQRNKGNFPGRFSGRQFSNSRSEMNVSTLELGDSALYLCASSFSPGATNEKLFFGSGTQLSVL.

The V gene is TRBV30, the J gene TRBJ2-5, with D maybe TRBD1 (5 bases). The V gene's germline CDR1 is GTSNPN and CDR2 SVGIG (reference sequence). The CDR3 extends over 14 amino acids. V gave up 1 base and J gave up 4 bases, with 13 bases separating them. The CDR3 reads CAWSEGLLLETQYF. The CDR3 DNA sequence: TGTGCCTGGAGTGAGGGGCTCCTTTTAGAGACCCAGTACTTC.

The rearrangement links TRBV5-1 to TRBJ1-1; no definite D call. Trimming removed 2 bases at V and 5 bases at J, with 19 bases between. The CDR3 length is 16 residues. CDR1 is SGHRS and CDR2 is YFSETQ in the germline V gene. In DNA form, the CDR3 reads TGCGCCAGCAGCTTACCTAAGACGGACCGAGGGACTGAAGCTTTCTTT. Amino acid sequence: CASSLPKTDRGTEAFF.

The V call is TRBV27, the J call TRBJ1-1; weak D call: TRBD1 (5 bases). Germline CDR1 is MNHEY and CDR2 is SMNVEV (reference sequence). CDR3 length: 14 amino acids. V was shortened by 2 bases and J by 1 base, with 8 bases between the two germline ends. This CDR3 reads CASSLNGQNTEAFF. CDR3 DNA: TGTGCCAGCAGTTTAAATGGACAGAACACTGAAGCTTTCTTT.

The chain employs TRBV7-6 and TRBJ1-2, with D possibly being TRBD1 (5 bases). Trimming removed 4 bases from V and 4 bases from J, with 25 bases in between. The CDR3 extends over 18 amino acids. Germline values: CDR1 SGHVS, CDR2 FNYEAQ. The CDR3 loop is CASSSGHLHLRGFYGYTF. Written as DNA, the CDR3 is TGTGCCAGCAGCTCGGGCCATCTCCACCTAAGGGGATTCTATGGCTACACCTTC.

This clone was detected once. The chain combines TRBV18 with TRBJ1-1, with TRBD1 identical over 7 bases. CDR1 is KGHSH and CDR2 is LQKENI in the germline V gene. This CDR3 has 14 residues. The trim removed 4 bases at V and 7 bases at J, leaving 9 bases unmatched. CDR3 sequence (DNA): TGTGCCAGCTCACAGACAGGGAGTAAGGGTGAAGCTTTCTTT. As protein: CASSQTGSKGEAFF.

The chain joins TRBV28 to TRBJ1-1; 7 positions match TRBD1. Losses at the gene ends were 2 bases for V and 0 bases for J; bases not matched to a gene: 3. Germline V lookup: CDR1 MDHEN, CDR2 SYDVKM. The CDR3 runs 15 residues. CDR3 nucleotide sequence: TGTGCCAGCAGTTTAAGGACAGGCATGAACACTGAAGCTTTCTTT. This sequence encodes CASSLRTGMNTEAFF.

The rearrangement uses TRBV7-9 and TRBJ2-3, with D possibly matching TRBD1 (5 bases). The length of the CDR3 is 14 residues. V lost 6 bases and J lost 3, with 13 bases in between. The germline gives CDR1 SEHNR, CDR2 FQNEAQ (reference sequence). CDR3: CASSSGLGTDTQYF. The CDR3 DNA follows: TGTGCCAGCAGTTCAGGGTTGGGGACAGATACGCAGTATTTT.

The chain links TRBV4-1 to TRBJ1-6; 7 bases align to TRBD1. The CDR3 extends over 16 amino acids. CDR1 is MGHRA, CDR2 YSYEKL, per germline. Trimming took 0 bases from V and 7 from J; bases not matched to a gene: 6. In DNA, the CDR3 is TGCGCCAGCAGCCAAGATCCGGGACAGTTGAATTCACCCCTCCACTTT. Its translation is CASSQDPGQLNSPLHF.

This clone was counted a few times. J is TRBJ1-1 and V is TRBV15; 9 positions agree with TRBD1. CDR1 LNHNV and CDR2 YYDKDF come from the germline V gene (reference sequence). J gave up 11 bases and V 2 bases, and 12 bases lay outside the gene matches. The length of the CDR3 is 15 residues. This CDR3 reads CATSRHSQGAIRAFF. CDR3 nucleotides: TGTGCCACCAGCAGACATTCACAGGGGGCTATACGGGCTTTCTTT.

This clone was counted only a few times. The chain is built from TRBV24-1 and TRBJ2-2; D uncertain. The V end lost 2 bases, the J end lost 2 bases, and 8 bases lay between the germline ends. Germline V gene sequence: CDR1 KGHDR, CDR2 SFDVKD. The CDR3 spans 15 residues. The CDR3 sequence: CATSDSVVNTGELFF. The CDR3 DNA reads as TGTGCCACCAGTGATTCGGTAGTTAACACCGGGGAGCTGTTTTTT.

The V call is TRBV28, the J call TRBJ1-2; 9 bases fit TRBD1. The CDR3 totals 16 residues. Germline V CDR1 and CDR2: MDHEN, SYDVKM. Losses at the gene ends were 6 bases for V and 4 bases for J; bases not matched to a gene: 12. The CDR3 reads CASSLDRGPWGYGYTF. For the CDR3, the DNA is TGTGCCAGCAGCCTGGACAGGGGACCATGGGGCTATGGCTACACCTTC.

The chain recombines TRBV20-1 with TRBJ1-1; 7 bases match TRBD1. Per the germline V gene, CDR1 is DFQATT and CDR2 is SNEGSKA (reference sequence). Trimming at V came to 3 bases and at J to 1 base, leaving 5 bases not matched to a gene. The CDR3 has 14 amino acids. Written as DNA, the CDR3 is TGCAGTGCTAGTCGCCGGACAGGGAACACTGAAGCTTTCTTT. Protein sequence: CSASRRTGNTEAFF.

The chain recombines TRBV29-1 with TRBJ1-2; 9 positions match TRBD1. J was trimmed by 3 bases and V by 1 base; bases with no gene match: 9. Germline V gene lookup returns CDR1 SQVTM and CDR2 ANQGSEA. The CDR3 extends over 16 amino acids. In nucleotides, the CDR3 is TGCAGCGTTGAAGGGCGTCCGGGACAGGGAGACTATGGCTACACCTTC. Its translation is CSVEGRPGQGDYGYTF.

This chain links TRBV28 with TRBJ1-1, with a weak D call TRBD1 (6 bases). Trimming stripped 6 bases from V and 1 base from J, with 6 bases between. This CDR3 is built from 12 residues. The germline V gene has CDR1 MDHEN and CDR2 SYDVKM. The CDR3 reads CASRGANTEAFF. The CDR3 region has the DNA TGTGCCAGCAGGGGGGCGAACACTGAAGCTTTCTTT.

The chain joins TRBV28 to TRBJ1-2; 8 positions match TRBD1. J lost 8 bases, V lost 5 bases, and 13 bases had no gene match. The CDR3 has 15 residues. Germline V gene lookup returns CDR1 MDHEN and CDR2 SYDVKM. The CDR3 spells CASSLNRRQGAGYTF. The CDR3 DNA reads as TGTGCCAGCAGTCTCAACAGGAGGCAGGGGGCAGGCTACACCTTC.

The J gene is TRBJ1-2, the V gene TRBV5-6, with TRBD1 identical over 9 bases. After removal of 0 bases from V and 4 bases from J, the junction contained 4 bases not matched to a gene. Per the germline V gene, CDR1 is SGHDT and CDR2 is YYEEEE. This CDR3 is 15 amino acids long. DNA for the CDR3: TGTGCCAGCAGCTTGGAACAGGGGGCTGTCTATGGCTACACCTTC. Translation: CASSLEQGAVYGYTF.